The clone carrying this T cell receptor beta chain was recorded at least ten times. The antigen remains undetermined. Synthesis of cDNA was carried out by template-switch 5'RACE. The reaction used 10-nucleotide random UMIs. TCRdb itself ran the 5' RACE reads through MiXCR, one entry per CDR3 protein. The data contain 45,000 to 50,000 distinct CDR3 sequences, roughly 3% of them singletons. The data were taken from a study of neurological immune-mediated disorders. Study-wide results and caveats: The most TCR clonal expansion was seen in HTLV-1-associated myelopathy, and the least was seen in multiple sclerosis, which fell below healthy controls.

Deletions cut 7 bases from V and 4 bases from J, with 14 bases between. CDR3 size: 14 residues. CDR1 MNHEY and CDR2 SVGAGI come from the germline V gene. This clonotype was sampled from a woman between 45 and 60 years old with multiple sclerosis. The chain is built from TRBV6-5 and TRBJ2-1; possibly TRBD1 for D (5 bases). The material sequenced was PBMCs. CDR3 sequence: CASTKGLGYNEQFF. The CDR3 DNA reads as TGTGCCAGCACAAAGGGGCTGGGGTACAATGAGCAGTTCTTC.